Listed here are 21 T cell receptor beta chains from one sample, sequenced in a study of shared clonotypes between healthy human individuals. Only in-frame clones appear in the TCRdb table, and some are missing; sequencing was by immunoSEQ multiplex PCR. The sample has about 490,000 clones; over 60% are singletons. Sequencing was carried out using PBMCs. All receptors come from a woman aged 40 to 50 in good health. Some clones in this sample may be carry-over from other donors' samples.

The table lists this clone with many counts. J is TRBJ2-2 and V is TRBV18; TRBD2 matches 11 bases. CDR1 and CDR2 (germline): KGHSH, LQKENI. The CDR3 sequence is 19 residues long. The V gene end was trimmed by 4 bases and the J gene end by 0 bases; junction bases not matched to a gene: 10. This chain's CDR3 is CASSLIGLAGNANTGELFF. CDR3 bases: TGTGCCAGCTCACTTATCGGACTAGCGGGTAACGCGAACACCGGGGAGCTGTTTTTT.

The chain combines TRBV16 with TRBJ1-4, with D perhaps TRBD1 (6 bases). Trimming took off 0 bases at V and 6 bases at J, with 17 bases between the two ends. The CDR3 runs 17 residues. Germline V gene sequence: CDR1 KGHSY, CDR2 FQNENV. The CDR3 loop reads CASSQSPPGGADEKLFF. The CDR3 DNA follows: TGTGCCAGCAGCCAATCGCCCCCGGGGGGGGCGGATGAAAAACTGTTTTTT.

This chain joins TRBV18 and TRBJ2-7; D remains unclear. Germline V lookup: CDR1 KGHSH, CDR2 LQKENI. Trimming took off 3 bases at V and 2 bases at J, with 14 bases between the two ends. The CDR3 consists of 15 residues. The CDR3 is CASSPTGTFPYEQYF. CDR3 in DNA: TGTGCCAGCTCACCGACCGGTACCTTTCCCTACGAGCAGTACTTC.

The chain employs TRBV7-3 and TRBJ2-1, with TRBD1 matching 8 bases. Germline CDR1 SGHTA, CDR2 FQGTGA. Trimming removed 5 bases from V and 4 bases from J; junction bases left unmatched: 7. The CDR3 sequence is 15 residues long. CDR3 protein: CASSAQGQEYNEQFF. CDR3 nucleotides: TGTGCCAGCAGCGCACAGGGACAGGAATACAATGAGCAGTTCTTC.

This chain connects TRBV12-5 to TRBJ2-2; 8 nucleotides match TRBD1. CDR3 length equals 17 residues. Germline CDR1 reads LGHNT; CDR2 reads FRNRAP. The ends lost 4 bases at V and 1 base at J; junction bases unmatched: 8. The CDR3, as DNA: TGTGCTAGTGGTTCAAACCCGGGACAGGAGAACACCGGGGAGCTGTTTTTT. Amino acid sequence: CASGSNPGQENTGELFF.

The rearrangement uses TRBV7-2 and TRBJ2-7; TRBD1 is a possible D gene (5 bases). The CDR3 is 12 amino acids. In germline, CDR1 is SGHTA, CDR2 FQGNSA. V dropped 3 bases and J dropped 3 bases, with 6 bases sitting between them. The CDR3 DNA sequence: TGTGCCAGCAGCTTTGGACACTACGAGCAGTACTTC. This codes for CASSFGHYEQYF.

This clone was seen once. The J gene is TRBJ2-1, the V gene TRBV9; weak D call: TRBD2 (5 bases). The CDR3 runs 17 residues. The germline CDR1 and CDR2 sequences are SGDLS and YYNGEE. Trimming removed 4 bases from V and 0 bases from J, with 17 bases in between. The CDR3 protein is CASSHSPQRTSYNEQFF. CDR3 DNA: TGTGCCAGCAGCCACTCCCCCCAGCGGACCTCCTACAATGAGCAGTTCTTC.

V is TRBV27 and J is TRBJ1-3; no firm D call. The germline V gene encodes CDR1 MNHEY and CDR2 SMNVEV (reference sequence). Trimming shortened V by 9 bases and J by 4 bases, and 10 bases separated the two germline ends. CDR3 length: 12 residues. CDR3 amino acids: CARGHGGNTIYF. The CDR3 nucleotides read TGTGCCAGAGGCCATGGAGGAAACACCATATATTTT.

This clone was observed a handful of times. The CDR3 region is CASSLWENNEQFF. The CDR3 DNA is TGTGCCAGCAGCTTGTGGGAAAACAATGAGCAGTTCTTC. V gene TRBV5-4 combines with J gene TRBJ2-1, with D unclear. The germline V gene has CDR1 SGHNT and CDR2 YYREEE (reference sequence). V was clipped by 1 base and J by 5 bases, with 7 bases between them. This CDR3 is built from 13 residues. The whole variable domain, filled in from reference TRBV5-4 and TRBJ2-1, reads ETGVTQSPTHLIKTRGQQVTLRCSSQSGHNTVSWYQQALGQGPQFIFQYYREEENGRGNFPPRFSGLQFPNYSSELNVNALELDDSALYLCASSLWENNEQFFGPGTRLTVL.

This chain uses TRBV5-4 with TRBJ2-7, with D tentatively TRBD1 or TRBD2 (5 bases each). Trimming removed 3 bases from V and 11 bases from J, with 18 bases in between. Per germline, CDR1 SGHNT and CDR2 YYREEE (reference sequence). CDR3 length: 13 amino acids. The CDR3 bases are TGTGCCAGCAGCTCTAGGGGACGAATCAGAAAGTACTTC. Amino acids: CASSSRGRIRKYF.

This chain links TRBV5-1 with TRBJ1-3, with D perhaps matching TRBD1 (5 bases). Per germline, CDR1 SGHRS and CDR2 YFSETQ. The CDR3 length is 14 residues. Deletions cut 2 bases from V and 9 bases from J, with 15 bases between. CDR3 residues: CASSFSGDQGTIYF. DNA for the CDR3: TGCGCCAGCAGCTTCTCTGGGGATCAGGGCACCATATATTTT. Based on the CDR3 plus reference TRBV5-1 and TRBJ1-3, the full variable domain is KAGVTQTPRYLIKTRGQQVTLSCSPISGHRSVSWYQQTPGQGLQFLFEYFSETQRNKGNFPGRFSGRQFSNSRSEMNVSTLELGDSALYLCASSFSGDQGTIYFGEGSWLTVV.

The V gene is TRBV6-1, the J gene TRBJ2-2; possibly TRBD2 for D (5 bases). Trimming stripped 5 bases from V and 3 bases from J, with 10 bases between. Germline CDR1 MNHNS, CDR2 SASEGT. CDR3 size: 14 residues. This chain's CDR3 is CASSFGLDTGELFF. The CDR3 region has the DNA TGTGCCAGCAGTTTCGGACTTGACACCGGGGAGCTGTTTTTT.

The chain employs TRBV5-1 and TRBJ2-1, with D possibly TRBD2 on 6 matching bases. CDR1 and CDR2 (germline): SGHRS, YFSETQ. The CDR3 consists of 15 residues. The V gene lost 4 bases and the J gene lost 3 bases, with 14 bases spanning the gap. This CDR3 is CASSGVPGLYNEQFF. The CDR3 DNA reads as TGCGCCAGCAGCGGGGTCCCGGGACTCTACAATGAGCAGTTCTTC.

The chain carries TRBV5-6 and TRBJ1-6; 7 positions match TRBD1. Germline lookup yields CDR1 SGHDT and CDR2 YYEEEE. This CDR3 has 16 residues. Unmatched junction bases numbered 7, after V lost 4 bases and J lost 3 bases. For the CDR3, the DNA is TGTGCCAGCAGCAGGGAGGACAGGCGCTATAATTCACCCCTCCACTTT. This sequence encodes CASSREDRRYNSPLHF.

The gene calls are TRBV19 and TRBJ2-5, with D perhaps matching TRBD1 or TRBD2 (5 bases each). This CDR3 region has 16 residues. Trimming stripped 5 bases from V and 4 bases from J, with 20 bases between. Germline loops: CDR1 LNHDA, CDR2 SQIVND (reference sequence). CDR3: CASSPRDLQMVETQYF. DNA for the CDR3: TGTGCCAGTAGTCCCCGGGACCTTCAGATGGTAGAGACCCAGTACTTC.

On this clone itself: Other nucleotide sequences in the sample specify the same CDR3. The CDR3 sequence is CASSLGLADTQYF. The DNA for the CDR3 is TGTGCCAGCAGCTTAGGTCTAGCGGATACGCAGTATTTT. The chain carries TRBV11-2 and TRBJ2-3; the D gene is possibly TRBD2 (6 bases). Germline CDR1 reads SGHAT; CDR2 reads FQNNGV. CDR3 length equals 13 residues. Trimming removed 1 base from V and 6 bases from J, with 8 bases in between. The full variable domain, rest sourced from reference TRBV11-2 and TRBJ2-3, is EAGVAQSPRYKIIEKRQSVAFWCNPISGHATLYWYQQILGQGPKLLIQFQNNGVVDDSQLPKDRFSAERLKGVDSTLKIQPAKLEDSAVYLCASSLGLADTQYFGPGTRLTVL.

Points on this clone: The germline gene is not matched at one end of the junction; a read error may be the cause. This rearrangement joins TRBV11-2 to TRBJ2-7; D is perhaps TRBD1 (5 bases). Germline V lookup: CDR1 SGHAT, CDR2 FQNNGV. The CDR3 totals 14 residues. This chain's CDR3 is CASSLAPGWPPGHF. CDR3 DNA sequence: TGTGCCAGCAGCTTAGCGCCAGGATGGCCGCCAGGGCACTTC. Combining the CDR3 with reference TRBV11-2 and TRBJ2-7 gives the whole variable domain EAGVAQSPRYKIIEKRQSVAFWCNPISGHATLYWYQQILGQGPKLLIQFQNNGVVDDSQLPKDRFSAERLKGVDSTLKIQPAKLEDSAVYLCASSLAPGWPPGHFGPGTRLTVT.

The V gene is TRBV28, the J gene TRBJ1-2; TRBD1 matches 9 bases. The CDR3 has 13 residues. Germline CDR1 and CDR2: MDHEN and SYDVKM. The J segment lost 5 bases and the V segment lost 8 bases, leaving 6 bases of the junction unmatched. The CDR3 region is CASLDRGRYGYTF. The CDR3 nucleotides read TGTGCCAGCCTGGACAGGGGAAGATATGGCTACACCTTC.

This clone was seen a single time. The chain is built from TRBV9 and TRBJ2-7, with D unresolved. Germline lookup yields CDR1 SGDLS and CDR2 YYNGEE. Trimming took 4 bases from V and 6 from J, leaving 17 bases between them. CDR3 size: 14 residues. CDR3 DNA: TGTGCCAGCAGCTCCCGGGCCACGATCGGCGAGCAGTACTTC. Amino acid sequence: CASSSRATIGEQYF. Based on the CDR3 plus reference TRBV9 and TRBJ2-7, the full variable domain is DSGVTQTPKHLITATGQRVTLRCSPRSGDLSVYWYQQSLDQGLQFLIQYYNGEERAKGNILERFSAQQFPDLHSELNLSSLELGDSALYFCASSSRATIGEQYFGPGTRLTVT.

A remark on this clone: This sample includes further DNA sequences coding for the same CDR3. The chain is built from TRBV9 and TRBJ1-1; no clear D gene. The CDR3 loop spans 13 amino acids. Germline-derived CDR1 and CDR2 are SGDLS and YYNGEE. The germline V and J ends were trimmed by 2 bases and 1 base, with 6 bases remaining between them. CDR3 nucleotides: TGTGCCAGCAGCGTTGGCCCGAACACTGAAGCTTTCTTT. Residues: CASSVGPNTEAFF.

The chain is built from TRBV30 and TRBJ1-2; TRBD1 agrees at 11 bases. The ends lost 2 bases at V and 5 bases at J; junction bases unmatched: 10. The CDR3 spans 16 residues. Germline V gene sequence: CDR1 GTSNPN, CDR2 SVGIG (reference sequence). The CDR3 region is CAWSRPGQGVAYGYTF. CDR3 coding DNA: TGTGCCTGGAGTCGACCGGGACAGGGGGTTGCATATGGCTACACCTTC.